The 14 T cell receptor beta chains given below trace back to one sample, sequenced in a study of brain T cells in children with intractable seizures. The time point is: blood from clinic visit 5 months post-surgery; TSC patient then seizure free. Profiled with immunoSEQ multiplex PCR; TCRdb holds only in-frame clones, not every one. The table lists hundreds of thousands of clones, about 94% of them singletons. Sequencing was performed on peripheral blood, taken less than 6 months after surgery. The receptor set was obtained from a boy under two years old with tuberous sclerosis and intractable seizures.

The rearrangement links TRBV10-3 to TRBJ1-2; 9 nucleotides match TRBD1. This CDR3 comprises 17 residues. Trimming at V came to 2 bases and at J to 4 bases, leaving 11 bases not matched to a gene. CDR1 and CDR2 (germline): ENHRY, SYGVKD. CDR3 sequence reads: CAISEGQGLHEGYGYTF. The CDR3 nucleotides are TGTGCCATCAGTGAGGGACAGGGGCTCCACGAGGGCTATGGCTACACCTTC.

The CDR3 bases are TGTGCCAGTAGTATAGAAGGCTCCCCAGATACGCAGTATTTT. Protein product: CASSIEGSPDTQYF. V and J are TRBV19 and TRBJ2-3; D is uncertain. This CDR3 contains 14 residues. The germline CDR1 and CDR2 sequences are LNHDA and SQIVND (reference sequence). With 0 bases removed from V and 4 bases from J, the gap between germline ends came to 8 bases.

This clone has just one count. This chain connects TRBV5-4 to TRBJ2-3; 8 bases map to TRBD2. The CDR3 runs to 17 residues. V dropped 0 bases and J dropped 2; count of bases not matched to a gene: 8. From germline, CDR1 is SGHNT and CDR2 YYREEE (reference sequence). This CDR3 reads CASSLGRERGTTDTQYF. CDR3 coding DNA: TGTGCCAGCAGCTTGGGAAGGGAGCGGGGGACCACAGATACGCAGTATTTT.

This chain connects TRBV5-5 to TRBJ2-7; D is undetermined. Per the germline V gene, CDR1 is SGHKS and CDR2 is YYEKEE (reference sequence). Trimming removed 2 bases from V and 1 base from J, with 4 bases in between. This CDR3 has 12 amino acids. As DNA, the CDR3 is TGTGCCAGCAGCTTTTCGTCCTACGAGCAGTACTTC. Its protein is CASSFSSYEQYF.

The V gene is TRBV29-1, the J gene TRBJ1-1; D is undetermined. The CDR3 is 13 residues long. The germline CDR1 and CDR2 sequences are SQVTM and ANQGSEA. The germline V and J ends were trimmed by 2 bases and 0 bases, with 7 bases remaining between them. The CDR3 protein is CSVEYGMNTEAFF. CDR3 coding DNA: TGCAGCGTTGAATACGGGATGAACACTGAAGCTTTCTTT.

In DNA, the CDR3 is TGTGCCAGCAGCTTCATGCCCTACAATGAGCAGTTCTTC. Its protein product is CASSFMPYNEQFF. The chain couples TRBV5-4 to TRBJ2-1; D unresolved. V lost 2 bases, J lost 2 bases, and 5 bases lay in between. This CDR3 contains 13 residues. The germline gives CDR1 SGHNT, CDR2 YYREEE (reference sequence).

The CDR3 DNA is TGTGCCAGCAGCCACAGGGGGCTGGGGAATCAGCCCCAGCATTTT. Amino acid sequence: CASSHRGLGNQPQHF. The rearrangement links TRBV28 to TRBJ1-5; 9 nucleotides agree with TRBD1. This CDR3 comprises 15 residues. CDR1 is MDHEN and CDR2 is SYDVKM in the germline V gene. V lost 6 bases to trimming and J lost 4 bases; unmatched junction nucleotides: 7.

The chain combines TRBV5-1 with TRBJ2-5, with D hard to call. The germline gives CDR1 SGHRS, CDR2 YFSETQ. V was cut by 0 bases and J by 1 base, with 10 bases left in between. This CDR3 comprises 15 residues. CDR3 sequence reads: CASSLGGPIQETQYF. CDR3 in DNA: TGCGCCAGCAGCTTGGGTGGGCCGATCCAAGAGACCCAGTACTTC.

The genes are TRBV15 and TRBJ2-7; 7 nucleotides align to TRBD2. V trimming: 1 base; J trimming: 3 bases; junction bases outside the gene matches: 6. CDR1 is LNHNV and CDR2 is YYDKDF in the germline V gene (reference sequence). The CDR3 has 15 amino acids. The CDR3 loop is CATSRAAGGIYEQYF. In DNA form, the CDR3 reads TGTGCCACCAGCAGAGCCGCCGGGGGGATCTACGAGCAGTACTTC.

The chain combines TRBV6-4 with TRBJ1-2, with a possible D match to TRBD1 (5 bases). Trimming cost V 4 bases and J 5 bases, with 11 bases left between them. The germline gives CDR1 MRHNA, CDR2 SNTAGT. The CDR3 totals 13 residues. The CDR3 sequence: CASSAGTPYGYTF. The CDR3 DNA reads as TGTGCCAGCAGTGCCGGGACGCCATATGGCTACACCTTC.

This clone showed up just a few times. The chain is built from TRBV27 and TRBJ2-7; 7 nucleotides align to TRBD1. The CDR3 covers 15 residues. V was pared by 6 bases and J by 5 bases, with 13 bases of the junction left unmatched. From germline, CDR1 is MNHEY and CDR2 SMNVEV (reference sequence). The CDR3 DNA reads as TGTGCCAGCAGCCCGACAGGACAGGCTACCCACGAGCAGTACTTC. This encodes CASSPTGQATHEQYF.

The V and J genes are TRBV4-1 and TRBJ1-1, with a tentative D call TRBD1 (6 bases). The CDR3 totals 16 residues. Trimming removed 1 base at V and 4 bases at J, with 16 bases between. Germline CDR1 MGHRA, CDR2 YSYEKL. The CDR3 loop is CASSQVGQGRATEAFF. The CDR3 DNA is TGCGCCAGCAGCCAAGTAGGCCAGGGGAGGGCCACTGAAGCTTTCTTT.

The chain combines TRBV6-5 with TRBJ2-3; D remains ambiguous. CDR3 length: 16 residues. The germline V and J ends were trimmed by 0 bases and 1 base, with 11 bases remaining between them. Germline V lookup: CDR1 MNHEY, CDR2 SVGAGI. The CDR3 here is CASSYSKEIRTDTQYF. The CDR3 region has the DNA TGTGCCAGCAGTTACTCAAAGGAGATACGCACAGATACGCAGTATTTT.

The CDR3, as DNA: TGTGCCAGCAGCTTAGCCCCCCACGGGGGGGCCGGTAGAGATACGCAGTATTTT. Translation gives CASSLAPHGGAGRDTQYF. The gene calls are TRBV11-2 and TRBJ2-3; TRBD2 matches at 8 bases. The CDR3 runs to 18 residues. V dropped 1 base and J dropped 5; count of bases not matched to a gene: 14. Germline CDR1 reads SGHAT; CDR2 reads FQNNGV.